This record looks at one T cell receptor beta chain sequence and its context. This sample was included in a study of blood T cell repertoires in COVID-19. In the source study's methods: Estimation of nucleated cell counts was performed using reference gene primer amplification. Sequencing used immunoSEQ multiplex PCR; TCRdb keeps in-frame clones, though not all of them. V, J and clone size were drawn from that table, and D and trimming were deduced from the DNA. The sample consists of over 200,000 clones, more than 85% of them appearing once. Per the germline V gene, CDR1 is SQVTM and CDR2 is ANQGSEA. The V gene lost 4 bases and the J gene lost 0 bases, with 9 bases spanning the gap. This CDR3 comprises 13 residues.

The sample taken for sequencing was peripheral blood. The TCR comes from a middle-aged man with acute or convalescent COVID-19. The chain employs TRBV29-1 and TRBJ1-2; unclear D gene. CDR3 protein: CSVGVGANYGYTF. In DNA form, the CDR3 reads TGCAGCGTTGGGGTCGGAGCTAACTATGGCTACACCTTC.